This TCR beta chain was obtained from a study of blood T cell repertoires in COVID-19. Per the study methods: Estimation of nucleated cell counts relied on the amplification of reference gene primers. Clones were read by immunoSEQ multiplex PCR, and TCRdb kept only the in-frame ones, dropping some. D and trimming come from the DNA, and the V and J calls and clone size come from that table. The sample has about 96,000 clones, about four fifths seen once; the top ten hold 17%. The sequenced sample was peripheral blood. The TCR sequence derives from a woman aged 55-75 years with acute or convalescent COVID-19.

CDR3 sequence (DNA): TGTGCCAGCAGCCCCCTGAGACTAGCGGGGGGACACAATGAGCAGTTCTTC. This codes for CASSPLRLAGGHNEQFF. The rearrangement uses TRBV3-1 (or the pseudogene TRBV3-2) and TRBJ2-1; the match to TRBD2 covers 13 bases. Losses at the gene ends were 4 bases for V and 5 bases for J; bases not matched to a gene: 8. The length of the CDR3 is 17 residues. Germline CDR1 LGHDT, CDR2 YNNKEL (reference sequence).